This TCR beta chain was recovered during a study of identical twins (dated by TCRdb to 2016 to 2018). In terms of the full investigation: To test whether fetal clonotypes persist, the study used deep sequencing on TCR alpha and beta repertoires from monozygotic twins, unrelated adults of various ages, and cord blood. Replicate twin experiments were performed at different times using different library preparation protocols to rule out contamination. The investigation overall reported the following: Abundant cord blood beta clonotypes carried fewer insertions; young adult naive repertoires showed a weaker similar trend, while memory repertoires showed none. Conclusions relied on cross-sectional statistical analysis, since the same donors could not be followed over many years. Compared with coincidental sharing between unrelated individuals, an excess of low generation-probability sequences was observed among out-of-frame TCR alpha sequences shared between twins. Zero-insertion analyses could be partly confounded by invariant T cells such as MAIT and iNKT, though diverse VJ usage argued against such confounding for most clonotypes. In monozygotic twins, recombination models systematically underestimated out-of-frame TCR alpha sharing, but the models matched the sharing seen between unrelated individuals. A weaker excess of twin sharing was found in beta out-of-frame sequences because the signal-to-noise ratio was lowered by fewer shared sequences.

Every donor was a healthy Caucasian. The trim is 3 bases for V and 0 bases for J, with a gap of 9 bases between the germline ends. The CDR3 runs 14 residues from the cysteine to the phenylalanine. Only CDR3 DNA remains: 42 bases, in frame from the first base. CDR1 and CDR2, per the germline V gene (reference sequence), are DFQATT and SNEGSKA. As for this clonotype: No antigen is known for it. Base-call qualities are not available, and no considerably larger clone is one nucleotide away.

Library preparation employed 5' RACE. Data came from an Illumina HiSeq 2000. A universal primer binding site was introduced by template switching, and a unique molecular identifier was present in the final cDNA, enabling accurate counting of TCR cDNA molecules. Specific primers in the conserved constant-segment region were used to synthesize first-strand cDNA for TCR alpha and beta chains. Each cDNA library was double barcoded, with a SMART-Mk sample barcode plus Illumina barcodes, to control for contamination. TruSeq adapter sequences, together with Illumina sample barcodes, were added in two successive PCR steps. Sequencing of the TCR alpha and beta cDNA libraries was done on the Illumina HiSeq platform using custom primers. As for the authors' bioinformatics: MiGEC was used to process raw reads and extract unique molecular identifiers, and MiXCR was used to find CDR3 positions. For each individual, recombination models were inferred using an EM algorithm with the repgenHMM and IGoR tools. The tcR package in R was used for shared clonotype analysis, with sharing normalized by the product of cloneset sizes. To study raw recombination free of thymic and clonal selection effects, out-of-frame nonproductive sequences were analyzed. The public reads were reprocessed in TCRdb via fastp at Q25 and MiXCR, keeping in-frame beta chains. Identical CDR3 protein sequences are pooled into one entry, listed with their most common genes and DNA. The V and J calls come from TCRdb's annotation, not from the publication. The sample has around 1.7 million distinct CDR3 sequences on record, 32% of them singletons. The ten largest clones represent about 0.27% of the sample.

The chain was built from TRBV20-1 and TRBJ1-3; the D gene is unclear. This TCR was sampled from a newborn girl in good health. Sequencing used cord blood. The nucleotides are TGCAGTGCTAGGTGGTCCAACTCTGGAAACACCATATATTTT. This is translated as CSARWSNSGNTIYF.